This T cell receptor beta chain was observed in a study of kidney transplant recipient with SARS-CoV-2 infection. The germline V gene encodes CDR1 SNHLY and CDR2 FYNNEI. J gave up 6 bases and V 7 bases, and 4 bases lay outside the gene matches. The CDR3 runs to 13 residues. MiXCR, applied by TCRdb to the reads, yields one record per CDR3 protein. Of 200,000 to 300,000 distinct CDR3 sequences in the sample, around 26% are singletons; the top ten hold about 7%. This clonotype was counted between two and nine times. V usage is TRBV2 and J usage is TRBJ2-1; TRBD2 matches at 9 bases. This sequence was found in a male patient between 25 and 39 years old who had COVID-19 and was a kidney transplant recipient. Some T cells may have come from the graft donor. Sequenced here: a blood sample, sampled at baseline and on day 111 from a kidney transplant recipient. CDR3 in amino acids: CASKGGGANEQFF. The DNA of the CDR3 is TGTGCCAGCAAAGGCGGGGGGGCCAATGAGCAGTTCTTC.